This T cell receptor (beta chain) was identified during a study of blood T cell repertoires in COVID-19. Assignment of participants to cohorts was predicated upon participant-reported clinical history. The data were produced by immunoSEQ multiplex PCR, yet TCRdb's version contains in-frame clones alone and is incomplete. The sample holds roughly 420,000 clones, more than 75% seen once. This CDR3 contains 17 residues. Germline trimming cut 5 bases from V and 1 base from J; bases unmatched to any gene: 4. CDR1 MGHRA and CDR2 YSYEKL come from the germline V gene. Sequencing was done on a sample of PBMCs or T cells enriched from blood (not recorded which). This rearrangement joins TRBV4-1 to TRBJ2-6, with TRBD1 identical over 11 bases. This TCR came from a woman younger than 45 with acute COVID-19. This CDR3 reads CASSYRDRGSGANVLTF. The CDR3 bases are TGCGCCAGCAGCTATCGGGACAGGGGGTCTGGGGCCAACGTCCTGACTTTC.